Described below is a single T cell receptor (beta chain) sequence and its context. Its target is unknown. Sequencing was performed with immunoSEQ multiplex PCR; in TCRdb, only in-frame clones are kept and a portion is missing. The sample lists about 190,000 clones; roughly 84% were seen once. The data belong to a study of cytomegalovirus exposure and HLA in healthy donors. Study-level background: The approximately 120 validation repertoires used the same platform as the 550 to 700 first-cohort repertoires (as reported by a later analysis). Overall study results and limits: There were some public TCRs occurring in many donors, but most TCR sequences were rare. The CMV antigen specificity of a few CMV-associated chains was confirmed through in vitro analysis.

This CDR3 is built from 15 residues. Germline CDR1 SGHVS, CDR2 FQNEAQ. The J segment lost 12 bases and the V segment lost 0 bases, leaving 7 bases of the junction unmatched. Separate from the approximately 650-subject first cohort, the 120-subject validation cohort was the one that the donors belonged to. The sample was PBMCs. V gene TRBV7-8 combines with J gene TRBJ1-6, with 8 bases identical to TRBD1. The sequence was collected from a woman aged 18-29 years in good health and CMV-seropositive. CDR3 amino acids: CASSLARDRSRPLHF. The CDR3 region has the DNA TGTGCCAGCAGCTTAGCGCGGGACAGGTCCCGACCCCTCCACTTT.